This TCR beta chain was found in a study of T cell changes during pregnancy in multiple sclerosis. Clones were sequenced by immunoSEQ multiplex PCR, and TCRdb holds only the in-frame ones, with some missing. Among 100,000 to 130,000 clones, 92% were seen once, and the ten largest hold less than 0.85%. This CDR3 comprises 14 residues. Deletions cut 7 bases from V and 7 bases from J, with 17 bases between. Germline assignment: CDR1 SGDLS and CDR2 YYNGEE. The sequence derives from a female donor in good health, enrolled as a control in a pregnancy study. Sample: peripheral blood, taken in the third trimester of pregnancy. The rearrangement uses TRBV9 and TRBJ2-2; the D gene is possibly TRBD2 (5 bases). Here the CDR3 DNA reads TGTGCCAGCGGAGCTCCCGGGGTGAACGGGGAGCTGTTTTTT. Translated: CASGAPGVNGELFF. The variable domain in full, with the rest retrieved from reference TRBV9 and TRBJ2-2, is DSGVTQTPKHLITATGQRVTLRCSPRSGDLSVYWYQQSLDQGLQFLIQYYNGEERAKGNILERFSAQQFPDLHSELNLSSLELGDSALYFCASGAPGVNGELFFGEGSRLTVL.